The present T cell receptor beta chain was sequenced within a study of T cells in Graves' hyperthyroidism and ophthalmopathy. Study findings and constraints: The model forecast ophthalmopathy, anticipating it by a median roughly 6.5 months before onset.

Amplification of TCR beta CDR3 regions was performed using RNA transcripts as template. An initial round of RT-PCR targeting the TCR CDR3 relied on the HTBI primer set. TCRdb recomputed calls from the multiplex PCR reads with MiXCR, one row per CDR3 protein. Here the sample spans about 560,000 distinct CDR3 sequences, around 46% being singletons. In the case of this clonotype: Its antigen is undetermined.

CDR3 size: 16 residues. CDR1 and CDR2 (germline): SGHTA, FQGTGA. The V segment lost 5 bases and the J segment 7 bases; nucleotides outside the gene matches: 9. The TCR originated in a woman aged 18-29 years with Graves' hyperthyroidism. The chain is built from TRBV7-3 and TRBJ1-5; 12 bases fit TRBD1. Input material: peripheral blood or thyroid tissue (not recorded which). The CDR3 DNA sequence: TGTGCCAGCAGCCCTGGGGACAGGGGGCGAGGGCAGCCCCAGCATTTT. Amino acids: CASSPGDRGRGQPQHF. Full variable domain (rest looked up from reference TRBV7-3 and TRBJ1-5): GAGVSQTPSNKVTEKGKYVELRCDPISGHTALYWYRQSLGQGPEFLIYFQGTGAADDSGLPNDRFFAVRPEGSVSTLKIQRTERGDSAVYLCASSPGDRGRGQPQHFGDGTRLSIL.